These 21 T cell receptor beta chains were all obtained from the same sample, sequenced in a study of T cell repertoires in cytomegalovirus infection. TCRdb analysed the reads with MiXCR anew, one entry per CDR3 protein. The sample lists 150,000 or so distinct CDR3 sequences, approximately 30% occurring once. Their antigens remain unidentified. The sample consisted of CD8+ T cells from cultured PBMCs, taken from culture after CMV antigen stimulation. These receptors were taken from a human donor in good health (CMV status not recorded). Some clones in this sample may be carry-over from other donors' samples.

The chain couples TRBV27 to TRBJ2-1; 11 nucleotides line up with TRBD1. J lost 7 bases, V lost 10 bases, and 6 bases had no gene match. The CDR3 length is 13 residues. The germline gives CDR1 MNHEY, CDR2 SMNVEV (reference sequence). In DNA form, the CDR3 reads TGTGCCATCCGGGACAGGGGGTCTAATGAGCAGTTCTTC. Translating gives CAIRDRGSNEQFF.

In this sample, this clonotype turned up once. The chain links TRBV6-6 to TRBJ2-7; 7 bases map to TRBD1. Looked up from germline, CDR1 is MNHNY and CDR2 is SVGAGI (reference sequence). V was pared by 5 bases and J by 5 bases, with 12 bases of the junction left unmatched. The CDR3 runs 15 residues. CDR3 in DNA: TGTGCCAGCAGTGACCGGGACAGCGCGTACGACGAGCAGTACTTC. Translation: CASSDRDSAYDEQYF.

This clonotype appeared many times. V and J are TRBV7-6 and TRBJ2-7; 11 nucleotides match TRBD2. The V gene end was trimmed by 5 bases and the J gene end by 3 bases; junction bases not matched to a gene: 3. The CDR3 runs 14 residues. The V gene's germline CDR1 is SGHVS and CDR2 FNYEAQ. CDR3 sequence: CASSRGTSGYEQYF. The CDR3 coding sequence is TGTGCCAGCAGCCGCGGGACTAGCGGCTACGAGCAGTACTTC.

The gene calls are TRBV7-6 and TRBJ1-5; perhaps TRBD1 as D (5 bases). The CDR3 has 16 residues. V was trimmed by 0 bases and J by 4 bases, leaving 13 bases between them. Germline CDR1 and CDR2: SGHVS and FNYEAQ. The CDR3 bases are TGTGCCAGCAGCTTAGCGGGGGGAGGGGTGAATCAGCCCCAGCATTTT. Amino acids: CASSLAGGGVNQPQHF.

This sequence joins TRBV7-3 and TRBJ1-6; 7 bases are shared with TRBD1. Germline V gene lookup returns CDR1 SGHTA and CDR2 FQGTGA. V dropped 5 bases and J dropped 7; count of bases not matched to a gene: 2. The CDR3 length is 13 residues. Written as DNA, the CDR3 is TGTGCCAGCAGCCTGGGACAGAATTCACCCCTCCACTTT. Its protein product is CASSLGQNSPLHF. Together with reference TRBV7-3 and TRBJ1-6, the CDR3 gives the full variable domain: GAGVSQTPSNKVTEKGKYVELRCDPISGHTALYWYRQSLGQGPEFLIYFQGTGAADDSGLPNDRFFAVRPEGSVSTLKIQRTERGDSAVYLCASSLGQNSPLHFGNGTRLTVT.

This clonotype was detected only a few times. The rearrangement joins TRBV27 to TRBJ2-2; possibly TRBD1 or TRBD2 for D (5 bases each). Germline V CDR1 and CDR2: MNHEY, SMNVEV (reference sequence). The length of the CDR3 is 16 residues. Trimming stripped 6 bases from V and 3 bases from J, with 17 bases between. CDR3 nucleotide sequence: TGTGCCAGCAGCCCGGGACCTACTCTACACACCGGGGAGCTGTTTTTT. Translated: CASSPGPTLHTGELFF.

V usage is TRBV12-3 or TRBV12-4 and J usage is TRBJ1-1, with D perhaps matching TRBD1 (6 bases). The CDR3 has 15 amino acids. Trimming took 4 bases from V and 4 from J, leaving 16 bases between them. CDR3 DNA: TGTGCCAGCAGTTCCCCCTCAGACAGGCTCACTGAAGCTTTCTTT. Its protein product is CASSSPSDRLTEAFF.

This clonotype rates as medium-sized (0.01 to 0.1%). This chain connects TRBV27 to TRBJ2-3; D gene unclear. The CDR3 totals 14 residues. CDR1 MNHEY and CDR2 SMNVEV come from the germline V gene (reference sequence). V dropped 5 bases and J dropped 7 bases, with 16 bases sitting between them. The CDR3 bases are TGTGCCAGCAGTGACGCGAGTTACCCTAATACGCAGTATTTT. Amino acid sequence: CASSDASYPNTQYF.

CDR3 amino acids: CASSPTGAAGELFF. For the CDR3, the DNA is TGTGCCAGCAGCCCAACTGGGGCCGCCGGGGAGCTGTTTTTT. V usage is TRBV11-2 and J usage is TRBJ2-2; D may be TRBD1 (5 bases). The CDR3 consists of 14 residues. V was clipped by 5 bases and J by 6 bases, with 13 bases between them. The germline CDR1 and CDR2 sequences are SGHAT and FQNNGV.

The chain has TRBV12-3 or TRBV12-4 and TRBJ1-2; the D gene is possibly TRBD1 (6 bases). V was shortened by 3 bases and J by 8 bases, with 16 bases between the two germline ends. The length of the CDR3 is 14 residues. Here the CDR3 DNA reads TGTGCCAGCAGTTTTTACAGGGTGACGCTCGGCTACACCTTC. This sequence encodes CASSFYRVTLGYTF.

This clonotype has a handful of counts. V usage is TRBV7-4 and J usage is TRBJ1-2; unclear D gene. V was cut by 5 bases and J by 7 bases, with 11 bases left in between. CDR3 length equals 12 residues. Germline-derived CDR1 and CDR2 are SGHVT and SQSDAQ. The CDR3 loop is CASSPGGLGYTF. The CDR3 region has the DNA TGTGCCAGCAGCCCGGGTGGCCTTGGCTACACCTTC.

Points on this clonotype: A junction end diverges from the germline sequence, so it may reflect a read error. J is TRBJ2-7 and V is TRBV2; 7 nucleotides agree with TRBD2. Germline lookup yields CDR1 SNHLY and CDR2 FYNNEI. The CDR3 totals 10 residues. The CDR3 is CASRGGGINF. The CDR3 nucleotides are TGTGCCAGCAGGGGCGGGGGTATCAACTTC. Based on the CDR3 plus reference TRBV2 and TRBJ2-7, the full variable domain is EPEVTQTPSHQVTQMGQEVILRCVPISNHLYFYWYRQILGQKVEFLVSFYNNEISEKSEIFDDQFSVERPDGSNFTLKIRSTKLEDSAMYFCASRGGGINFGPGTRLTVT.

The chain uses TRBV9 and TRBJ2-2; 7 bases agree with TRBD2. After removal of 0 bases from V and 3 bases from J, the junction contained 5 bases not matched to a gene. There are 16 residues in the CDR3. Germline V CDR1 and CDR2: SGDLS, YYNGEE. The CDR3 sequence: CASSVVVGGYTGELFF. In DNA, the CDR3 is TGTGCCAGCAGCGTAGTAGTGGGGGGGTACACCGGGGAGCTGTTTTTT.

The rearrangement uses TRBV9 and TRBJ2-1, with D perhaps TRBD1 or TRBD2 (5 bases each). V was cut by 4 bases and J by 0 bases, with 11 bases left in between. This CDR3 comprises 15 residues. The germline V gene encodes CDR1 SGDLS and CDR2 YYNGEE. For the CDR3, the DNA is TGTGCCAGCAGCCCCGGGACGTCCTCCTACAATGAGCAGTTCTTC. Its translation is CASSPGTSSYNEQFF.

This clonotype was seen at least ten times. The gene calls are TRBV29-1 and TRBJ1-3; D call uncertain. CDR1 and CDR2 from the germline V gene are SQVTM and ANQGSEA. The V and J ends lost 5 bases and 2 bases respectively, with 7 bases between them. The CDR3 totals 12 residues. CDR3 DNA sequence: TGCAGCGTTCCAAGTCCTGGAAACACCATATATTTT. It encodes CSVPSPGNTIYF.

Points on this clonotype: Possible read error: a much larger clone is one base away. V is TRBV7-2 and J is TRBJ2-7; D remains ambiguous. This CDR3 is built from 16 residues. V was shortened by 5 bases and J by 2 bases, with 19 bases between the two germline ends. CDR1 SGHTA and CDR2 FQGNSA come from the germline V gene. This chain's CDR3 is CASSPTKEHSPYEQYF. The DNA for the CDR3 is TGTGCCAGCAGCCCGACCAAGGAACATAGCCCCTACGAGCAGTACTTC.

This clonotype turned up a few times. The rearrangement links TRBV19 to TRBJ1-5; maybe TRBD1 (6 bases). The germline V gene encodes CDR1 LNHDA and CDR2 SQIVND (reference sequence). V was clipped by 5 bases and J by 10 bases, with 15 bases between them. The CDR3 runs to 13 residues. This CDR3 is CASSPQGQGPQHF. For the CDR3, the DNA is TGTGCCAGTAGTCCCCAGGGGCAAGGTCCCCAGCATTTT.

The J gene is TRBJ2-5, the V gene TRBV7-9; no clear D. Germline V gives CDR1 SEHNR, CDR2 FQNEAQ (reference sequence). The V and J ends lost 7 bases and 1 base respectively, with 10 bases between them. This CDR3 contains 13 residues. In DNA, the CDR3 is TGTGCCAGCACCCCGCAGGTCCAAGAGACCCAGTACTTC. Residues: CASTPQVQETQYF.

The chain recombines TRBV9 with TRBJ1-6; D is uncertain. V lost 0 bases to trimming and J lost 7 bases, with 8 bases between them. From germline, CDR1 is SGDLS and CDR2 YYNGEE. CDR3 length equals 14 residues. In DNA form, the CDR3 reads TGTGCCAGCAGCGTAGGGTCCCTCAATTCACCCCTCCACTTT. It codes for CASSVGSLNSPLHF.

This clonotype was counted only a few times. The chain uses TRBV7-9 and TRBJ2-3; D is ambiguous. CDR1 SEHNR and CDR2 FQNEAQ come from the germline V gene (reference sequence). The CDR3 runs to 14 residues. Trimming took 3 bases from V and 2 from J, leaving 9 bases between them. DNA of the CDR3: TGTGCCAGCAGCTTTTGGTCAGACACAGATACGCAGTATTTT. Protein sequence: CASSFWSDTDTQYF. Together with reference TRBV7-9 and TRBJ2-3, the CDR3 gives the full variable domain: DTGVSQNPRHKITKRGQNVTFRCDPISEHNRLYWYRQTLGQGPEFLTYFQNEAQLEKSRLLSDRFSAERPKGSFSTLEIQRTEQGDSAMYLCASSFWSDTDTQYFGPGTRLTVL.

This clonotype was seen ten or more times. The chain links TRBV6-2 or TRBV6-3 to TRBJ1-1; D is unresolved. The CDR3 has 14 residues. Trimming removed 0 bases at V and 6 bases at J, with 11 bases between. Germline-derived CDR1 and CDR2 are MNHEY and SVGEGT. The CDR3 DNA reads TGTGCCAGCAGTTACTCGTCGGGGATCGCTGAAGCTTTCTTT. Amino acids: CASSYSSGIAEAFF.